A selection of T cell receptor beta chains follows, all from one sample in a study of technical replicates of blood from several donors. Sequenced by immunoSEQ multiplex PCR; TCRdb stores in-frame clones only, minus some. The sample records about 86,000 clones, roughly 95% being singletons. Sequences were obtained from T cells isolated from PBMCs. These receptors were taken from a human donor in good health. Each CDR3 is given with its conserved first and last residue. Each record gives: J gene, V gene, D gene, clone size, CDR3 DNA, CDR3 protein. The D gene is left open where the match is weak. Clone size is not always given. Where it is, it says once, few, many or a class for expanded clones.

j_gene: TRBJ2-7
v_gene: TRBV6-5
d_gene: TRBD2
abundance: once
CDR3nt: TGTGCCAGCAGTTTGGCGGGAGCTAGCTACGAGCAGTACTTC
CDR3aa: CASSLAGASYEQYF

j_gene: TRBJ1-1
v_gene: TRBV7-9
d_gene: NA
abundance: NA
CDR3nt: TGTGCCAGTTTTCCACAGGGAGGGACTGAAGCTTTCTTT
CDR3aa: CASFPQGGTEAFF

j_gene: TRBJ1-4
v_gene: TRBV11-2
d_gene: TRBD1
abundance: NA
CDR3nt: TGTGCCAGCAGCTTACACCGGGACAGGGTGTTTTTT
CDR3aa: CASSLHRDRVFF

j_gene: TRBJ1-5
v_gene: TRBV15
d_gene: NA
abundance: NA
CDR3nt: TGTGCCACCAGCAGATCAGTTGTCAATCAGCCCCAGCATTTT
CDR3aa: CATSRSVVNQPQHF

j_gene: TRBJ1-1
v_gene: TRBV15
d_gene: NA
abundance: NA
CDR3nt: TGTGCCACCAGCAGATACGGTGGCAGGGAAGCTTTCTTT
CDR3aa: CATSRYGGREAFF

j_gene: TRBJ2-5
v_gene: TRBV5-1
d_gene: NA
abundance: NA
CDR3nt: TGCGCCAGCAGCTTGGGGGCACATCAAGAGACCCAGTACTTC
CDR3aa: CASSLGAHQETQYF

j_gene: TRBJ1-1
v_gene: TRBV13
d_gene: NA
abundance: NA
CDR3nt: TGTGCCAGCAGAGGCGGAGGGAACACTGAAGCTTTCTTT
CDR3aa: CASRGGGNTEAFF

j_gene: TRBJ2-7
v_gene: TRBV7-2
d_gene: TRBD2
abundance: NA
CDR3nt: TGTGCCAGCAGCATTAGCGGGATCTACGAGCAGTACTTC
CDR3aa: CASSISGIYEQYF

j_gene: TRBJ1-2
v_gene: TRBV11-3
d_gene: TRBD1
abundance: NA
CDR3nt: TGTGCCAGCAGTTCCAACCTAAACAGGGGGTTGGGCTACACCTTC
CDR3aa: CASSSNLNRGLGYTF

j_gene: TRBJ1-2
v_gene: TRBV7-3
d_gene: NA
abundance: NA
CDR3nt: TGTGCCAGCAGCTTAAACGGAGGTGGCTACACCTTC
CDR3aa: CASSLNGGGYTF

j_gene: TRBJ2-3
v_gene: TRBV7-2
d_gene: NA
abundance: NA
CDR3nt: TGTGCCAGCAGCCGAAGCGGATCAAGCACAGATACGCAGTATTTT
CDR3aa: CASSRSGSSTDTQYF

j_gene: TRBJ2-3
v_gene: TRBV30
d_gene: NA
abundance: NA
CDR3nt: TGTGCCTGGTCGGGTAATACGCAGTATTTT
CDR3aa: CAWSGNTQYF

j_gene: TRBJ2-7
v_gene: TRBV5-5
d_gene: NA
abundance: NA
CDR3nt: TGTGCCAGCAGCTTGCCTAACTACGAGCAGTACTTC
CDR3aa: CASSLPNYEQYF

j_gene: TRBJ2-1
v_gene: TRBV5-1
d_gene: TRBD1
abundance: NA
CDR3nt: TGCGCCAGCAGCGCGAGACAGGGTACCCTCAATGAGCAGTTCTTC
CDR3aa: CASSARQGTLNEQFF

j_gene: TRBJ2-7
v_gene: TRBV28
d_gene: TRBD1
abundance: NA
CDR3nt: TGTGCCAGCAGCTACTTAGACAGGGTTCTCTCCGAGCAGTACTTC
CDR3aa: CASSYLDRVLSEQYF

j_gene: TRBJ2-7
v_gene: TRBV19
d_gene: TRBD2
abundance: NA
CDR3nt: TGTGCCAGTAGTTTCGGGACTAGCGGGAGCTCCTACGAGCAGTACTTC
CDR3aa: CASSFGTSGSSYEQYF

j_gene: TRBJ2-1
v_gene: TRBV5-4
d_gene: TRBD2
abundance: once
CDR3nt: TGTGCCAGCAGCTGGACCCCGGGACTAGCTTCCCATAACAATGAGCAGTTCTTC
CDR3aa: CASSWTPGLASHNNEQFF

j_gene: TRBJ1-2
v_gene: TRBV6-1
d_gene: TRBD1
abundance: NA
CDR3nt: TGTGCCAGCACCTTAGGGGGACAGAACTATGGCTACACCTTC
CDR3aa: CASTLGGQNYGYTF

j_gene: TRBJ2-1
v_gene: TRBV13
d_gene: TRBD2
abundance: NA
CDR3nt: TGTGCCAGCAGCTTAGAAAGGGAGGGCCCCGACAATGAGCAGTTCTTC
CDR3aa: CASSLEREGPDNEQFF

j_gene: TRBJ1-2
v_gene: TRBV29-1
d_gene: TRBD1
abundance: medium-sized
CDR3nt: TGCAGCGTTTCGGACAGGGGCTATGGCTACACCTTC
CDR3aa: CSVSDRGYGYTF

j_gene: TRBJ2-1
v_gene: TRBV27
d_gene: TRBD1
abundance: NA
CDR3nt: TGTGCCAGCAGTTTGTATGGGACAGGGCGTTACAATGAGCAGTTCTTC
CDR3aa: CASSLYGTGRYNEQFF

j_gene: TRBJ1-2
v_gene: TRBV29-1
d_gene: NA
abundance: NA
CDR3nt: TGCAGCGTTGAACAGGGCTGGGACTATGGCTACACCTTC
CDR3aa: CSVEQGWDYGYTF

j_gene: TRBJ1-1
v_gene: TRBV7-9
d_gene: NA
abundance: NA
CDR3nt: TGTGCCAGCAGCTTAGTAGGGGGAACGGGTACTGAAGCTTTCTTT
CDR3aa: CASSLVGGTGTEAFF

j_gene: TRBJ2-7
v_gene: TRBV9
d_gene: TRBD2
abundance: NA
CDR3nt: TGTGCCAGCAGCCCTCTAGCGGAGATCTACGAGCAGTACTTC
CDR3aa: CASSPLAEIYEQYF

j_gene: TRBJ1-1
v_gene: TRBV30
d_gene: NA
abundance: NA
CDR3nt: TGTGCCTGGAGTTGGGCACCAGACACTGAAGCTTTCTTT
CDR3aa: CAWSWAPDTEAFF

j_gene: TRBJ2-1
v_gene: TRBV4-2
d_gene: NA
abundance: NA
CDR3nt: TGTGCCAGCAGCCAAGAGCAGGGGTCCTACAATGAGCAGTTCTTC
CDR3aa: CASSQEQGSYNEQFF

j_gene: TRBJ2-1
v_gene: TRBV14
d_gene: NA
abundance: NA
CDR3nt: TGTGCCAGCAGCCAAGATCTATACAATGAGCAGTTCTTC
CDR3aa: CASSQDLYNEQFF

j_gene: TRBJ2-1
v_gene: TRBV9
d_gene: NA
abundance: NA
CDR3nt: TGTGCCAGCAGCGTAGCGGACAATGAGCAGTTCTTC
CDR3aa: CASSVADNEQFF

j_gene: TRBJ1-5
v_gene: TRBV28
d_gene: NA
abundance: NA
CDR3nt: TGTGCCAGCAGTCCGTCGGTCCTCCAAGGGGATCAGCCCCAGCATTTT
CDR3aa: CASSPSVLQGDQPQHF

j_gene: TRBJ2-2
v_gene: TRBV10-2
d_gene: NA
abundance: once
CDR3nt: TGCGCCAGCACCGGGAACACCGGGGAGCTGTTTTTT
CDR3aa: CASTGNTGELFF

j_gene: TRBJ2-3
v_gene: TRBV7-2
d_gene: TRBD2
abundance: NA
CDR3nt: TGTGCCAGCAGCTTAGTAGTTCGCGGGGGACTCACAGATACGCAGTATTTT
CDR3aa: CASSLVVRGGLTDTQYF

j_gene: TRBJ2-2
v_gene: TRBV7-9
d_gene: NA
abundance: NA
CDR3nt: TGTGCCAGCAGCTTGGGGCCGGCGGTAGCCGGGGAGCTGTTTTTT
CDR3aa: CASSLGPAVAGELFF

j_gene: TRBJ2-1
v_gene: TRBV7-2
d_gene: TRBD2
abundance: NA
CDR3nt: TGTGCCAGCAGCCCGATTGCGGGAGGCCATGAGCAGTTCTTC
CDR3aa: CASSPIAGGHEQFF

j_gene: TRBJ2-1
v_gene: TRBV6-4
d_gene: NA
abundance: NA
CDR3nt: TGTGCCAGCAGGAGCGACTACAATGAGCAGTTCTTC
CDR3aa: CASRSDYNEQFF

j_gene: TRBJ1-2
v_gene: TRBV11-3
d_gene: NA
abundance: NA
CDR3nt: TGTGCCAGCAGCATAAGTTCGGGCTATGGCTACACCTTC
CDR3aa: CASSISSGYGYTF

j_gene: TRBJ1-2
v_gene: TRBV7-9
d_gene: TRBD1
abundance: few
CDR3nt: TGTGCCAGCAGCTTAGGTTTTGGGACAGGGATGGTCTACACCTTC
CDR3aa: CASSLGFGTGMVYTF

j_gene: TRBJ2-1
v_gene: TRBV5-1
d_gene: NA
abundance: NA
CDR3nt: TGCGCCAGCAGCTTGGGACAGGACCTCTACAATGAGCAGTTCTTC
CDR3aa: CASSLGQDLYNEQFF

j_gene: TRBJ2-3
v_gene: TRBV7-3
d_gene: NA
abundance: once
CDR3nt: TGTGCCAGCAGCTTATATGGCACAGATACGCAGTATTTT
CDR3aa: CASSLYGTDTQYF

j_gene: TRBJ2-7
v_gene: TRBV5-1
d_gene: NA
abundance: NA
CDR3nt: TGCGCCAGCAGCTTGCTAGGGACTCCTTCCTACGAGCAGTACTTC
CDR3aa: CASSLLGTPSYEQYF

j_gene: TRBJ2-3
v_gene: TRBV5-1
d_gene: NA
abundance: NA
CDR3nt: TGCGCCAGCAGCTGGAACAGGATTCCTAGCACAGATACGCAGTATTTT
CDR3aa: CASSWNRIPSTDTQYF

j_gene: TRBJ2-7
v_gene: TRBV30
d_gene: NA
abundance: once
CDR3nt: TGTGCCTGGAGGGGGACTTCTTCCTACGAGCAGTACTTC
CDR3aa: CAWRGTSSYEQYF

j_gene: TRBJ1-5
v_gene: TRBV6-5
d_gene: TRBD1
abundance: NA
CDR3nt: TGTGCCAGCAGCCGGGGGACAGCCGATCAGCCCCAGCATTTT
CDR3aa: CASSRGTADQPQHF

j_gene: TRBJ2-5
v_gene: TRBV10-3
d_gene: NA
abundance: NA
CDR3nt: TGTGCCATCAGTGAGAGGGAGGATGAGACCCAGTACTTC
CDR3aa: CAISEREDETQYF

j_gene: TRBJ1-1
v_gene: TRBV29-1
d_gene: NA
abundance: NA
CDR3nt: TGCAGCGTTACCGCAGGGGCTGGGAACACTGAAGCTTTCTTT
CDR3aa: CSVTAGAGNTEAFF

j_gene: TRBJ1-5
v_gene: TRBV19
d_gene: TRBD1
abundance: NA
CDR3nt: TGTGCCAGTAGTATAGTTTACGGACAGGGCGGTCAGCCCCAGCATTTT
CDR3aa: CASSIVYGQGGQPQHF

j_gene: TRBJ2-7
v_gene: TRBV11-2
d_gene: NA
abundance: NA
CDR3nt: TGTGCCAGCAGCTTAGGACCTCAGGGCTACGAGCAGTACTTC
CDR3aa: CASSLGPQGYEQYF

j_gene: TRBJ1-2
v_gene: TRBV27
d_gene: TRBD1
abundance: NA
CDR3nt: TGTGCCAGCAGTTTGTACCGGGACAGCAATGGCTACACCTTC
CDR3aa: CASSLYRDSNGYTF

j_gene: TRBJ2-7
v_gene: TRBV2
d_gene: TRBD2
abundance: NA
CDR3nt: TGTGCCAGCAGTGGGGACTGGACTAGCGCAAACTCCTACGAGCAGTACTTC
CDR3aa: CASSGDWTSANSYEQYF

j_gene: TRBJ2-2
v_gene: TRBV21-1
d_gene: NA
abundance: NA
CDR3nt: TGTGCCAGCAGCAAACTAGCGGGAGGCACCGGGGAGCTGTTTTTT
CDR3aa: CASSKLAGGTGELFF

j_gene: TRBJ2-7
v_gene: TRBV29-1
d_gene: TRBD2
abundance: NA
CDR3nt: TGCAGCGTCCTGACTAGCGGGGGCTACGAGCAGTACTTC
CDR3aa: CSVLTSGGYEQYF

j_gene: TRBJ1-4
v_gene: TRBV19
d_gene: NA
abundance: once
CDR3nt: TGTGCCAGTACCCCGGGTGTTGCAACTAATGAAAAACTGTTTTTT
CDR3aa: CASTPGVATNEKLFF

j_gene: TRBJ1-2
v_gene: TRBV2
d_gene: TRBD1
abundance: once
CDR3nt: TGTGCCAGCAGATTACCCGGGACAGGAGCTAACTATGGCTACACCTTC
CDR3aa: CASRLPGTGANYGYTF